The 7 T cell receptor beta chains in this list originate from one sample, sequenced in a study of T cell responses to AZD1222 COVID-19 vaccine. Repertoires were generated with immunoSEQ multiplex PCR, while TCRdb's copy carries only in-frame clones and drops some. The sample gives nearly 80,000 clones, 75% to 85% of which show up once; about 20% is in the top ten. The sequences come from peripheral blood, collected on day 0 of AZD1222 vaccination. The receptors originated from an adult in good health.

V and J are TRBV19 and TRBJ1-5; D possibly corresponds to TRBD1 (5 bases). Deletions cut 5 bases from V and 5 bases from J, with 13 bases between. Germline V gene lookup returns CDR1 LNHDA and CDR2 SQIVND (reference sequence). CDR3 length: 14 residues. CDR3 loop: CASSSRGGDQPQHF. The CDR3 coding sequence is TGTGCCAGTAGTTCTCGGGGGGGGGATCAGCCCCAGCATTTT.

This chain uses TRBV3-1 (or the pseudogene TRBV3-2) with TRBJ2-3; D unresolved. From germline, CDR1 is LGHDT and CDR2 YNNKEL (reference sequence). The CDR3 has 14 amino acids. V was shortened by 4 bases and J by 5 bases, with 13 bases between the two germline ends. The CDR3 sequence is CASSLQFPQDTQYF. As DNA, the CDR3 is TGTGCCAGCAGCCTGCAGTTTCCGCAAGATACGCAGTATTTT.

The genes are TRBV2 and TRBJ2-5; D unclear. Looked up from germline, CDR1 is SNHLY and CDR2 is FYNNEI. The CDR3 has 11 amino acids. Trimming removed 6 bases from V and 4 bases from J, with 6 bases in between. DNA for the CDR3: TGTGCCAGCAGAGTCGGAGAGACCCAGTACTTC. Encoded protein: CASRVGETQYF.

J is TRBJ1-1 and V is TRBV20-1; D is unresolved. Germline lookup yields CDR1 DFQATT and CDR2 SNEGSKA (reference sequence). The V end lost 3 bases, the J end lost 6 bases, and 8 bases lay between the germline ends. The CDR3 is 11 residues long. DNA of the CDR3: TGCAGTGCTAGTCCCATCGCTGAAGCTTTCTTT. Amino acid sequence: CSASPIAEAFF.

This rearrangement joins TRBV5-8 to TRBJ1-1; D remains ambiguous. V was clipped by 4 bases and J by 10 bases, with 11 bases between them. CDR3 length: 11 residues. The germline V gene has CDR1 SGHTS and CDR2 YDEGEE. CDR3 DNA: TGTGCCAGCAGCCCCGGGGAAATAGCTTTCTTT. Its protein is CASSPGEIAFF.

This clone was observed once. The CDR3 protein is CATSGGGNTGELFF. The CDR3 bases are TGTGCCACCAGTGGCGGTGGGAACACCGGGGAGCTGTTTTTT. The rearrangement uses TRBV24-1 and TRBJ2-2; D unresolved. Germline loops: CDR1 KGHDR, CDR2 SFDVKD. CDR3 length: 14 amino acids. Trimming pared 5 bases from V and 1 base from J, leaving 7 bases between.

The gene calls are TRBV19 and TRBJ1-5; 11 bases are shared with TRBD1. Germline CDR1 and CDR2: LNHDA and SQIVND (reference sequence). CDR3 length: 19 residues. V trimming: 3 bases; J trimming: 4 bases; junction bases outside the gene matches: 14. The CDR3: CASSIGQGANPAANQPQHF. DNA for the CDR3: TGTGCCAGTAGTATTGGACAGGGGGCGAATCCCGCGGCAAATCAGCCCCAGCATTTT.